This T cell receptor (beta chain) was identified in a study of siplizumab effects on memory and regulatory T cells. Whole-study findings and limits: Unstimulated subset assignment was obtained for only a minor fraction of alloreactive clones. Memory cells seemed less diverse than naive T cells, which also seemed major contributors to the alloresponse. Siplizumab, the agent tested, significantly reduced alloreactive sequences traceable to unstimulated CD4+ memory cells. Researchers did not confirm the suppressive function of proliferating Tregs from siplizumab cultures.

Comments on this clone: Antigen specificity is unknown.

V lost 1 base to trimming and J lost 5 bases; unmatched junction nucleotides: 1. CDR3 length: 13 amino acids. Germline assignment: CDR1 GTSNPN and CDR2 SVGIG (reference sequence). Repertoires were generated with immunoSEQ multiplex PCR, while TCRdb's copy carries only in-frame clones and drops some. The sample contains approximately 100,000 clones, 85% to 95% of which appear only once. The chain has TRBV30 and TRBJ2-7; TRBD2 matches at 11 bases. Sequenced: non-Treg CD4+ T cells sorted from blood. This clonotype originated in a human donor in good health. CDR3 nucleotide sequence: TGTGCCTGGAGTGCTAGCGGGAGGAACGAGCAGTACTTC. It specifies CAWSASGRNEQYF.